The 4 T cell receptor beta chains in this list originate from one sample, sequenced in a study of human T cells and chemical hapten exposure. TCRdb passed the RACE reads through MiXCR, listing each CDR3 protein once. Among tens of thousands of distinct CDR3 sequences, approximately 10% were seen once, and the ten largest hold 13% to 15%. Specified time point: patch test 2, 6 weeks after DPC sensitization. Treatment defined: therapeutic diphenylcyclopropenone sensitization with weekly scalp DPC. Whole blood that had not been fractionated was the source of extracted total RNA. The specimen comprised whole blood, sampled in connection with sensitization to the hapten diphenylcyclopropenone (DPC). The receptors derive from a woman between 25 and 40 years old with alopecia areata. Some clones in this sample may be carry-over from other donors' samples.

V is TRBV7-2 and J is TRBJ2-2; D gene uncertain. Looked up from germline, CDR1 is SGHTA and CDR2 is FQGNSA. This CDR3 has 15 residues. Trimming left V 5 bases short and J 5 bases short, with 15 bases between. The CDR3 reads CASSPRASITGELFF. In nucleotides, the CDR3 is TGTGCCAGCAGCCCCCGGGCCTCCATAACCGGGGAGCTGTTTTTT.

The chain has TRBV6-2 or TRBV6-3 and TRBJ1-5, with no clear D. The CDR3 has 13 residues. V lost 4 bases, J lost 6 bases, and 10 bases lay in between. CDR1 is MNHEY, CDR2 SVGEGT, per germline. CDR3 in DNA: TGTGCCAGCAGTTTGCGCGTCGGTCAGCCCCAGCATTTT. Its translation: CASSLRVGQPQHF.

The chain links TRBV4-1 to TRBJ2-7, with D unresolved. The germline CDR1 and CDR2 sequences are MGHRA and YSYEKL. V was cut by 2 bases and J by 7 bases, with 9 bases left in between. CDR3 size: 12 residues. CDR3 amino acids: CASSQHGREQYF. Here the CDR3 DNA reads TGCGCCAGCAGCCAACACGGAAGGGAGCAGTACTTC.

This clonotype has just a few counts. The chain employs TRBV7-8 and TRBJ2-7; 7 bases match TRBD1. Per the germline V gene, CDR1 is SGHVS and CDR2 is FQNEAQ. J lost 5 bases, V lost 5 bases, and 6 bases had no gene match. This CDR3 comprises 13 residues. The CDR3 protein is CASSRSTGHEQYF. CDR3 coding DNA: TGTGCCAGCAGCAGGTCGACAGGGCACGAGCAGTACTTC.